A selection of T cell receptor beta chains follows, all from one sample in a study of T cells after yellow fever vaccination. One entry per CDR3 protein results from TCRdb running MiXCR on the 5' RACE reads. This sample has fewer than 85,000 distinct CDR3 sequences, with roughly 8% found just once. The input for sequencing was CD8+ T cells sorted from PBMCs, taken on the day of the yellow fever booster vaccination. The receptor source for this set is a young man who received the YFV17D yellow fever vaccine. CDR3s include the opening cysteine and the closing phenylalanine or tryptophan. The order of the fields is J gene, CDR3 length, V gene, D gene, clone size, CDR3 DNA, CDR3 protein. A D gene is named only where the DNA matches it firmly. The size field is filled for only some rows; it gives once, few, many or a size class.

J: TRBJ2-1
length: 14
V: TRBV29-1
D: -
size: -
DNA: TGCAGCGTCAAACAGGGTTACTCCTACAATGAGCAGTTCTTC
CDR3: CSVKQGYSYNEQFF

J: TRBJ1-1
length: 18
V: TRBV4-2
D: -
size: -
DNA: TGTGCCAGCAGCCACCCCCCGGGCTCACTGGAAGGGTACACTGAAGCTTTCTTT
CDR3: CASSHPPGSLEGYTEAFF

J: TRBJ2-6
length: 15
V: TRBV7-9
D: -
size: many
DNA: TGTGCCAGCAGCTTCGGTGTCTCTGGGGCCAACGTCCTGACTTTC
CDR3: CASSFGVSGANVLTF

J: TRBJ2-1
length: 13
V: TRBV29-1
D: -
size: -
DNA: TGCAGCGTTGATTCGGCCAACTACAATGAGCAGTTCTTC
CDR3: CSVDSANYNEQFF

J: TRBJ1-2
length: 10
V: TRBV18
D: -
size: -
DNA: TGTGCCAGCTCTCGCTATGGCTACACCTTC
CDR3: CASSRYGYTF

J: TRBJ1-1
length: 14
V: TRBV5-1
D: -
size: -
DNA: TGCGCCAGCAGCTTGTGGGGCGAGAACACTGAAGCTTTCTTT
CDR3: CASSLWGENTEAFF

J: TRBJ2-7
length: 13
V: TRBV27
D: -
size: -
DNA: TGTGCCACTCAAGGGGGGGCATCCTACGAGCAGTACTTC
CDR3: CATQGGASYEQYF

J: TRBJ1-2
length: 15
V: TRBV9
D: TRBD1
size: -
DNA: TGTGCCAGCAGCGTAGGGGTGACAGGGGGCGATGGCTACACCTTC
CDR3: CASSVGVTGGDGYTF

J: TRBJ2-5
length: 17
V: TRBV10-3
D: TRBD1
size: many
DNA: TGTGCCATCAGTGAGTCGATTCCCGGGACAGGGATGGAGACCCAGTACTTC
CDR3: CAISESIPGTGMETQYF

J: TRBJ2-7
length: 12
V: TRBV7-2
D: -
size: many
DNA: TGTGCCAGCAGCACCGTCCCTGGGGAGCAGTACTTC
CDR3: CASSTVPGEQYF

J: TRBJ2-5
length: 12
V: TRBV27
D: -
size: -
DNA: TGTGCCGGGGGCCCCAGCGCGGGGACCCAGTACTTC
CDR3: CAGGPSAGTQYF

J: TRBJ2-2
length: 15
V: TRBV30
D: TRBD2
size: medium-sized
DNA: TGTGCCTGGAGAGCCGGGACTAGTGACACCGGGGAGCTGTTTTTT
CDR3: CAWRAGTSDTGELFF

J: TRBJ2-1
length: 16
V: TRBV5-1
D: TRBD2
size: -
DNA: TGCGCCAGCAGCTTGGTGACTAGCGGGAGTGTGGGTGAGCAGTTCTTC
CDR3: CASSLVTSGSVGEQFF

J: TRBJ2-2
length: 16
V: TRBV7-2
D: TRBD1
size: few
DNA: TGTGCCAGCAGCTTGCTGGGGACAGGGGGGATTGAGGAGCTGTTTTTT
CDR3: CASSLLGTGGIEELFF

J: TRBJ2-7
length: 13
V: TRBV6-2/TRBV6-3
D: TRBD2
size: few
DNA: TGTGCCAGCAGTATTAGCGGGAGCTACGAGCAGTACTTC
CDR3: CASSISGSYEQYF

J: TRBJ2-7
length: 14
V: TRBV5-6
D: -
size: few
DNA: TGTGCCAGCACCCCTCTAGAGCGGGCCTACGAGCAGTACTTC
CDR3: CASTPLERAYEQYF

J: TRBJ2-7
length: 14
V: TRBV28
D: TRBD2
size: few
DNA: TGTGCCAGCAGCCCGGCGGGGGGCTACTACGAGCAGTACTTC
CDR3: CASSPAGGYYEQYF

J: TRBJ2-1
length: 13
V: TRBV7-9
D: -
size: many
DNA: TGTGCCAGCAGCTTAGACCAGGGGTATGAGCAGTTCTTC
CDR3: CASSLDQGYEQFF

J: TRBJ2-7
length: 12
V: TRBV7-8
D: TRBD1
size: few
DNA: TGTGCCAGCAGCTTAGGCCAGGGGGCGGAGTACTTC
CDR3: CASSLGQGAEYF

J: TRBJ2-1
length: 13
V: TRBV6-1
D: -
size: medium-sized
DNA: TGTGCCAGCAGTGCACGGATAGGAGAGGAGCAGTTCTTC
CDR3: CASSARIGEEQFF

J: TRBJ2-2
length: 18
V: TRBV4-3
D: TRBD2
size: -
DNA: TGCGCCAGCAGCCGGGGGGAGGGCCGATCCTTGAACACCGGGGAGCTGTTTTTT
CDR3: CASSRGEGRSLNTGELFF

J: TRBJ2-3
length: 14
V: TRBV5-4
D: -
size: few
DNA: TGTGCCAGCAGCTTGGGAGGGGCTCCAGATACGCAGTATTTT
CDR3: CASSLGGAPDTQYF

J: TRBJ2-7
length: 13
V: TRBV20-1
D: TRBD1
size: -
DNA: TGCAGTGCTAGATGGACAGGGTCCTACGAGCAGTACTTC
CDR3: CSARWTGSYEQYF

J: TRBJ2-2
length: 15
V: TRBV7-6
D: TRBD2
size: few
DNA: TGTGCCAGCAGCCTACTAGCGGGAGGGTCCGGGGAGCTGTTTTTT
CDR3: CASSLLAGGSGELFF

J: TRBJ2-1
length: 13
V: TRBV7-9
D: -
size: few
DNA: TGTGCCAGCAGCCCCCTACCTTACAATGAGCAGTTCTTC
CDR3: CASSPLPYNEQFF

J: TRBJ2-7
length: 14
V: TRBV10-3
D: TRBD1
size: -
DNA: TGTGCCATCAGTGGACAGGGGATCGGCTACGAGCAGTACTTC
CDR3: CAISGQGIGYEQYF

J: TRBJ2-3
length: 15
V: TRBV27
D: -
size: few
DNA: TGTGCCAGCAGTCGATTTGCAGGGGCGGCAGATACGCAGTATTTT
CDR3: CASSRFAGAADTQYF

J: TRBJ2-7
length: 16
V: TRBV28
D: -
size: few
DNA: TGTGCCAGCAGTCCGACCGCCTTCGCAGGGCCTTACGAGCAGTACTTC
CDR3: CASSPTAFAGPYEQYF

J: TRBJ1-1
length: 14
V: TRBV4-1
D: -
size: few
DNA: TGCGCCAGCAGCCACCCCGGACTCCTCTTTGAAGCTTTCTTT
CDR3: CASSHPGLLFEAFF

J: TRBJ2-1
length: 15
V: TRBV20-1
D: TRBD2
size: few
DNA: TGCAGTGCCGCTAGCGGGAGGGCAGACGCCAATGAGCAGTTCTTC
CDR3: CSAASGRADANEQFF

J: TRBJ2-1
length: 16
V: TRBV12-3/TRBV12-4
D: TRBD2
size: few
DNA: TGTGCCAGCAGACGTCCGGGACTAGCGGGGAACAATGAGCAGTTCTTC
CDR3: CASRRPGLAGNNEQFF

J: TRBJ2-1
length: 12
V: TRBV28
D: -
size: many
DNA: TGTGCCAGCAGTTTAAGGGCCAATGAGCAGTTCTTC
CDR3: CASSLRANEQFF

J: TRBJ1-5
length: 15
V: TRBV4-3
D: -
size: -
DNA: TGCGCCAGCAGCCAACAGGTTTATAGCAATCAGCCCCAGCATTTT
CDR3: CASSQQVYSNQPQHF

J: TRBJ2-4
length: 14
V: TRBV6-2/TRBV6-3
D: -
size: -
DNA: TGTGCCAGCAGTTACCTTGGGGCCTTGGACATTCAGTACTTC
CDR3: CASSYLGALDIQYF

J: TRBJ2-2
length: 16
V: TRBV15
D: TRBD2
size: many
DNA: TGTGCCACCAGCAGGCGGGCTAGCGGGCTGGGAGGGGAGCTGTTTTTT
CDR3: CATSRRASGLGGELFF

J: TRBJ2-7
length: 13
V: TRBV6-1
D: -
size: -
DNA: TGTGCCAGTAGTCCAGGGAATTTCTACGAGCAGTACTTC
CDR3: CASSPGNFYEQYF

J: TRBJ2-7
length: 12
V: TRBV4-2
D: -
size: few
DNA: TGTGCCAGCAGCCAAGATGCTCACGAGCAGTACTTC
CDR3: CASSQDAHEQYF

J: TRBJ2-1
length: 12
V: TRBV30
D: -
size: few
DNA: TGTGCCTGGAGTGTAACGGACAATGAGCAGTTCTTC
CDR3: CAWSVTDNEQFF

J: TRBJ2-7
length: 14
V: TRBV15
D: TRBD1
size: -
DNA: TGTGCCACCAGAACTAGGACAGGGGCTGACGAGCAGTACTTC
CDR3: CATRTRTGADEQYF

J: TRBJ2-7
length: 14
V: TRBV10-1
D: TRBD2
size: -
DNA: TGCGCCAGCAGTGATAGCGGGAGCGCGAGTGAGCAGTACTTC
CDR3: CASSDSGSASEQYF

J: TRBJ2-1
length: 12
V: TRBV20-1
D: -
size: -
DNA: TGCAGTGCTAGAATGGCCGTCAATGAGCAGTTCTTC
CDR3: CSARMAVNEQFF

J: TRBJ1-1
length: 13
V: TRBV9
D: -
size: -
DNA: TGTGCCAGCAGCGCCCAGGTGCCCACTGAAGCTTTCTTT
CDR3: CASSAQVPTEAFF

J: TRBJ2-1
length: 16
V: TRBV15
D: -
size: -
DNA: TGTGCCACCAGCGAACCAGAGGAGAGCTCCTACAATGAGCAGTTCTTC
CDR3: CATSEPEESSYNEQFF

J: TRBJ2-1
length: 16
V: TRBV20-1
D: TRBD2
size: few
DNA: TGCAGTGCTAGAGAGTTGCGGGGGAGCTCCTACAATGAGCAGTTCTTC
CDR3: CSARELRGSSYNEQFF

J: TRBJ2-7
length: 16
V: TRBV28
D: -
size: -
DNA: TGTGCCAGCAGTTTCAGTCCGGCGGGCACTGGGTACGAGCAGTACTTC
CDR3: CASSFSPAGTGYEQYF

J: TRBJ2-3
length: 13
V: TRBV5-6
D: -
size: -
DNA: TGTGCCAGCAGCTTGCCGGGCGCAGATACGCAGTATTTT
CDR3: CASSLPGADTQYF

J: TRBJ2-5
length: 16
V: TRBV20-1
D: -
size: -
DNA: TGCAGTGCTAGAGATCTGCGAGGGAGTTCTATGGAGACCCAGTACTTC
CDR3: CSARDLRGSSMETQYF

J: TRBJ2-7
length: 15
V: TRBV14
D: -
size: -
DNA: TGTGCCAGCAGCCAAGGGGTCGGAGGATTCTACGAGCAGTACTTC
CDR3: CASSQGVGGFYEQYF